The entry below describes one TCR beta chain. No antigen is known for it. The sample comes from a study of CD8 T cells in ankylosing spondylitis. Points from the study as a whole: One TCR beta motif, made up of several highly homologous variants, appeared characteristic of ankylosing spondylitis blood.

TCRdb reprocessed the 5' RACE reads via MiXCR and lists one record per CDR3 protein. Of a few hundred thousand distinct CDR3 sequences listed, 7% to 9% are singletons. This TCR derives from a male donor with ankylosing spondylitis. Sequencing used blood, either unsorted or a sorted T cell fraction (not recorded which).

CDR3: CATSREAVGLYGYTF. The CDR3 DNA reads TGTGCCACCAGCAGAGAGGCAGTGGGCCTCTATGGCTACACCTTC. J is TRBJ1-2 and V is TRBV15; D is unresolved. This CDR3 is built from 15 residues. V shed 0 bases and J shed 4 bases, with 12 bases lying between them. Germline CDR1 is LNHNV and CDR2 is YYDKDF (reference sequence). Full variable domain (missing parts from reference TRBV15 and TRBJ1-2): DAMVIQNPRYQVTQFGKPVTLSCSQTLNHNVMYWYQQKSSQAPKLLFHYYDKDFNNEADTPDNFQSRRPNTSFCFLDIRSPGLGDTAMYLCATSREAVGLYGYTFGSGTRLTVV.